This T cell receptor beta chain was found in a study of CD8 T cells in ankylosing spondylitis. One entry per CDR3 protein results from TCRdb running MiXCR on the 5' RACE reads. The sample yields 200,000 to 300,000 distinct CDR3 sequences, under 30% seen once. CDR3 length: 12 amino acids. The germline V and J ends were trimmed by 6 bases and 6 bases, with 10 bases remaining between them. Germline V gene lookup returns CDR1 MNHEY and CDR2 SVGAGI. This sequence joins TRBV6-5 and TRBJ2-3; D gene uncertain. The sample taken for sequencing was blood, either unsorted or a sorted T cell fraction (not recorded which). The TCR comes from a male donor with ankylosing spondylitis or in good health (not recorded which). The DNA for the CDR3 is TGTGCCAGCAGCCCCAATAGGGATACGCAGTATTTT. Translation gives CASSPNRDTQYF.